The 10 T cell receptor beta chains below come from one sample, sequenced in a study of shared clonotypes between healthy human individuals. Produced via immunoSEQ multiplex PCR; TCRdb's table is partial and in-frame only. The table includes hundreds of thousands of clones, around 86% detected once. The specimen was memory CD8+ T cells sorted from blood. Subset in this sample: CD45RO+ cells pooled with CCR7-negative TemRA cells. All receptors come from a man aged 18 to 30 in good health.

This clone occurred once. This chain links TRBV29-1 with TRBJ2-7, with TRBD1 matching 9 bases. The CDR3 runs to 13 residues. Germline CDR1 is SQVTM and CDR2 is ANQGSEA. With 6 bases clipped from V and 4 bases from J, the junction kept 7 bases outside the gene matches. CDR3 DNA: TGCAGCGTAACCAGGGACAGGGAATACGAGCAGTACTTC. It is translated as CSVTRDREYEQYF.

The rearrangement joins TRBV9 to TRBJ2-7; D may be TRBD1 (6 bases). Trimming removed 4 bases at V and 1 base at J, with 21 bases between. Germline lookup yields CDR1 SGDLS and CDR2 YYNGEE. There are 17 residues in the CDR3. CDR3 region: CASSPADIQGISYEQYF. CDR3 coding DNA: TGTGCCAGCAGCCCCGCCGATATACAGGGAATTTCCTACGAGCAGTACTTC.

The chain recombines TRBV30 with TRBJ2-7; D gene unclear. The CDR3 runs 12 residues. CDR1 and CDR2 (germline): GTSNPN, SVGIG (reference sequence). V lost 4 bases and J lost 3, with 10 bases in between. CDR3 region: CAWNRADYEQYF. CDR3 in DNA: TGTGCCTGGAACCGGGCCGACTACGAGCAGTACTTC.

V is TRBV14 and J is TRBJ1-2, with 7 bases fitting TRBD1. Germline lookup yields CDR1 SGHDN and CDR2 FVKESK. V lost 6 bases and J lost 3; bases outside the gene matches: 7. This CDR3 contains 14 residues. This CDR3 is CASSFRQGDYGYTF. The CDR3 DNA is TGTGCCAGCAGTTTTCGGCAGGGGGACTATGGCTACACCTTC.

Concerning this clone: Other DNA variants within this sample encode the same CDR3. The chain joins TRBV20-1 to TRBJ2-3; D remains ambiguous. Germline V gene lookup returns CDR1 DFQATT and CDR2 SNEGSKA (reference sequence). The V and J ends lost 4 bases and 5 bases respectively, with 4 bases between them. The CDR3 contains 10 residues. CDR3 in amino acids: CSAIVDTQYF. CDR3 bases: TGCAGTGCTATTGTAGATACGCAGTATTTT.

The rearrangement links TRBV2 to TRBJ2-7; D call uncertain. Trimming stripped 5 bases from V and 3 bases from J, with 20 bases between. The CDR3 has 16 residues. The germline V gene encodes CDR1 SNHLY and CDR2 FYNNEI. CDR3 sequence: CASSSSRQLLYYEQYF. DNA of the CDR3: TGTGCCAGCAGTTCGAGTCGACAATTGCTTTACTACGAGCAGTACTTC.

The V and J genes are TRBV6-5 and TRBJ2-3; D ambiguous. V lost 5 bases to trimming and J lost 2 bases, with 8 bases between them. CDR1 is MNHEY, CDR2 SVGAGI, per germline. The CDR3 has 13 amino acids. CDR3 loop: CASSLTNTDTQYF. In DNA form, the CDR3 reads TGTGCCAGCAGTCTAACCAACACAGATACGCAGTATTTT.

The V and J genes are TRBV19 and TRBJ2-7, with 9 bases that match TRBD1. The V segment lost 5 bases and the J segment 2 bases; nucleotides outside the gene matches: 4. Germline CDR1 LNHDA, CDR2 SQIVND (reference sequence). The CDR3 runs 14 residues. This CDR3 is CASSVGTGTYEQYF. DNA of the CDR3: TGTGCCAGTAGTGTGGGGACAGGGACCTACGAGCAGTACTTC.

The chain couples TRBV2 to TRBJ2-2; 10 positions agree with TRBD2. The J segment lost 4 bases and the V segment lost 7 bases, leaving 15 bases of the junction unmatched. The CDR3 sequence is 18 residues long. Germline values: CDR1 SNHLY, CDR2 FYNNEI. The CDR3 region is CASMLTSGIFWGTGELFF. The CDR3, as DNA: TGTGCCAGCATGCTTACTAGCGGGATCTTCTGGGGCACCGGGGAGCTGTTTTTT.

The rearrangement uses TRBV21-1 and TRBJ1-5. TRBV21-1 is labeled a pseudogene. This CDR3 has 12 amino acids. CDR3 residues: CASSKSYQPQHF. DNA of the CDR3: TGTGCCAGCAGCAAATCTTATCAGCCCCAGCATTTT.